Listed below are T cell receptor beta chains from one sample, sequenced in a study of blood T cells in healthy people across ages. One entry per CDR3 protein, called by TCRdb with MiXCR from the 5' RACE reads. The repertoire holds 1.5 million to 1.9 million distinct CDR3 sequences, with roughly two fifths as singletons. The sequenced sample was blood. The receptors here all came from a woman younger than 30 in good health. The CDR3 runs from the conserved cysteine through the conserved F or W. A D gene is named only where the DNA matches it firmly. Only part of the rows carry a size: once, few, many, or a class if the clone is expanded.

size | length | J | D | V | CDR3 | DNA
few | 12 | TRBJ2-1 | NA | TRBV12-5 | CASSQLLNEQFF | TGTGCTAGTTCACAGCTCCTCAATGAGCAGTTCTTC
NA | 15 | TRBJ2-1 | NA | TRBV12-3/TRBV12-4 | CASTFQGGLIYEQFF | TGTGCCAGCACCTTTCAGGGGGGGTTAATTTATGAGCAGTTCTTC
many | 12 | TRBJ1-1 | NA | TRBV12-3/TRBV12-4 | CASSFPNTEAFF | TGTGCCAGCAGTTTCCCGAACACTGAAGCTTTCTTT
few | 14 | TRBJ2-5 | NA | TRBV6-2/TRBV6-3 | CASSPRLVQETQYF | TGTGCCAGCAGTCCAAGACTAGTCCAAGAGACCCAGTACTTC
NA | 16 | TRBJ2-3 | NA | TRBV4-3 | CASSRDLLSSTDTQYF | TGCGCCAGCAGCCGGGACCTACTCTCCTCCACAGATACGCAGTATTTT
NA | 16 | TRBJ2-7 | TRBD1 | TRBV5-1 | CASSLNYRGRSYEQYF | TGCGCCAGCAGCTTAAATTACAGGGGCCGAAGCTACGAGCAGTACTTC
NA | 16 | TRBJ1-4 | TRBD1 | TRBV12-3/TRBV12-4 | CASSLGQAATNEKLFF | TGTGCCAGCAGTCTAGGACAGGCCGCAACTAATGAAAAACTGTTTTTT
NA | 16 | TRBJ2-7 | NA | TRBV6-5 | CASSYRGNPSYNEQYF | TGTGCCAGCAGTTACCGGGGGAATCCTTCCTACAATGAGCAGTACTTC
many | 14 | TRBJ2-1 | NA | TRBV20-1 | CSARDHQGYNEQFF | TGCAGTGCTAGAGATCACCAGGGGTACAATGAGCAGTTCTTC
few | 13 | TRBJ2-1 | TRBD2 | TRBV25-1 | CASSALPAGPRFF | TGTGCCAGCAGTGCCCTTCCAGCGGGACCTAGGTTCTTC
few | 15 | TRBJ1-4 | TRBD1 | TRBV27 | CASRTGTVTNEKLFF | TGTGCCAGCAGGACAGGGACCGTTACTAATGAAAAACTGTTTTTT
NA | 13 | TRBJ2-4 | NA | TRBV29-1 | CSVASAAGNIQYF | TGCAGCGTTGCATCGGCCGCCGGGAACATTCAGTACTTC
NA | 17 | TRBJ2-3 | NA | TRBV4-2 | CASSHSRRGGASDTQYF | TGTGCCAGCAGCCATTCGAGAAGAGGGGGGGCCTCAGATACGCAGTATTTT
few | 14 | TRBJ2-1 | NA | TRBV19 | CASSIGPSLNEQFF | TGTGCCAGTAGTATAGGACCAAGCCTCAATGAGCAGTTCTTC
NA | 11 | TRBJ2-4 | NA | TRBV2 | CASSEGRGLYF | TGTGCCAGCAGTGAGGGTCGGGGTCTGTACTTC
NA | 16 | TRBJ2-7 | TRBD1 | TRBV29-1 | CSVEGSRDSYSYEQYF | TGCAGCGTTGAAGGCTCCCGGGACAGTTACTCCTACGAGCAGTACTTC
NA | 14 | TRBJ2-1 | TRBD2 | TRBV12-3/TRBV12-4 | CASSRSGGAVEQFF | TGTGCCAGCAGTCGTAGCGGGGGGGCCGTTGAGCAGTTCTTC
few | 17 | TRBJ1-4 | NA | TRBV18 | CASSPRAADATNEKLFF | TGTGCCAGCTCACCACGGGCAGCAGATGCAACTAATGAAAAACTGTTTTTT
NA | 14 | TRBJ2-7 | NA | TRBV27 | CASSLRWRLYEQYF | TGTGCCAGCAGTTTAAGGTGGCGGCTCTACGAGCAGTACTTC
few | 17 | TRBJ1-5 | TRBD1 | TRBV4-1 | CASSQGDRRGSNQPQHF | TGCGCCAGCAGCCAAGGGGACAGGAGGGGAAGTAATCAGCCCCAGCATTTT
NA | 15 | TRBJ2-1 | TRBD2 | TRBV6-4 | CASSDTSGGVNEQFF | TGTGCCAGCAGTGACACTAGCGGGGGGGTGAATGAGCAGTTCTTC
NA | 14 | TRBJ2-7 | NA | TRBV11-2 | CASSLDMNTYEQYF | TGTGCCAGCAGCTTGGATATGAATACCTACGAGCAGTACTTC
NA | 16 | TRBJ2-1 | NA | TRBV2 | CASRGLIRVPYNEQFF | TGTGCCAGCAGGGGACTCATACGGGTCCCATACAATGAGCAGTTCTTC
NA | 15 | TRBJ2-5 | NA | TRBV11-2 | CAGSYPELGHETQYF | TGTGCCGGCAGCTACCCGGAGTTGGGGCATGAGACCCAGTACTTC
NA | 14 | TRBJ2-5 | NA | TRBV11-2 | CASSLIQYQETQYF | TGTGCCAGCAGCTTAATCCAGTACCAAGAGACCCAGTACTTC
few | 16 | TRBJ2-3 | TRBD2 | TRBV10-3 | CAISEGLAGEGDTQYF | TGTGCCATCAGTGAGGGACTAGCGGGAGAGGGAGATACGCAGTATTTT
few | 15 | TRBJ2-3 | NA | TRBV7-8 | CASSLEHGRSDTQYF | TGTGCCAGCAGCTTAGAGCACGGGCGTTCAGATACGCAGTATTTT
once | 16 | TRBJ2-2 | TRBD1 | TRBV24-1 | CATSDTGQGPTGELFF | TGTGCCACCAGTGATACGGGACAGGGTCCCACCGGGGAGCTGTTTTTT
NA | 15 | TRBJ1-5 | NA | TRBV28 | CASSFIGGPNQPQHF | TGTGCCAGCAGTTTTATTGGGGGACCCAATCAGCCCCAGCATTTT
few | 14 | TRBJ2-1 | NA | TRBV4-3 | CASSRAVANNEQFF | TGCGCCAGCAGCCGAGCGGTAGCGAACAATGAGCAGTTCTTC
NA | 15 | TRBJ1-3 | NA | TRBV20-1 | CSARDLWGSGNTIYF | TGCAGTGCTAGAGATCTTTGGGGCTCTGGAAACACCATATATTTT
few | 14 | TRBJ1-2 | TRBD1 | TRBV7-2 | CASSLGRGQVGYTF | TGTGCCAGCAGCTTAGGCAGGGGGCAAGTTGGCTACACCTTC